This TCR beta chain is from a study of shared clonotypes between healthy human individuals. V shed 0 bases and J shed 5 bases, with 11 bases lying between them. CDR1 and CDR2 (germline): SGHRS, YFSETQ. The CDR3 is made up of 14 amino acids. Libraries were prepared by immunoSEQ multiplex PCR; TCRdb keeps only in-frame clonotypes and omits some of them. The top ten clones hold 0.45% of a sample with about 1.5 million clones, 95% to 99% of them seen once. The chain links TRBV5-1 to TRBJ2-5; D ambiguous. The sequence was collected from a young man in good health. Sequencing input: naive CD4+ T cells sorted from blood. Subset given: CD45RA+ positively selected. This CDR3 reads CASSLGTLGETQYF. CDR3 nucleotides: TGCGCCAGCAGCTTGGGGACCCTGGGCGAGACCCAGTACTTC.